These T cell receptor beta chains were read from a single sample in a study of blood T cells in healthy people across ages. Each CDR3 protein gets one entry after TCRdb re-called the 5' RACE reads with MiXCR. The sample includes 450,000 to 600,000 distinct CDR3 sequences, about a quarter of them seen just once. The data also belong to a second study, concerning T cells of mothers and their children.

Material: blood. Receptor source: a boy younger than 10 in good health. The CDR3 runs from the conserved cysteine through the conserved F or W.

J gene,V gene,CDR3 protein
TRBJ2-3,TRBV5-6,CASSQGRRDTQYF
TRBJ1-2,TRBV6-5,CASSYYGTGGYTF
TRBJ2-3,TRBV7-7,CASSPGVVLSDTQYF
TRBJ2-3,TRBV7-2,CASSSTAGQTDTQYF
TRBJ2-1,TRBV2,CASSADRVYNEQFF
TRBJ1-6,TRBV19,CASKDRGRNSPLHF
TRBJ2-7,TRBV10-2,CASSAGLYEQYF
-,TRBV15,CATSRDSLVDEQFF
TRBJ2-3,TRBV4-3,CASSQDSGQDTDTQYF
TRBJ2-7,TRBV29-1,CSVWDQAYEQYF
TRBJ1-4,TRBV6-1,CASSEYEGSGEKLFF
TRBJ1-2,TRBV28,CASSLSGLANYGYTF
TRBJ2-3,TRBV20-1,CSALAGGPKDTQYF
TRBJ2-7,TRBV13,CASSFEEGLAGFEQYF
TRBJ2-1,TRBV20-1,CSVTQGNEQFF
TRBJ2-4,TRBV15,CATSRVTRTSAHIQYF
TRBJ1-5,TRBV19,CASRREASNQPQHF
TRBJ2-7,TRBV3-1,CASSQGFFPWDRDNEQYF
TRBJ2-3,TRBV7-9,CASSLGAHTDTQYF
TRBJ2-1,TRBV18,CASSPLSSTEQFF
TRBJ2-2,TRBV14,CASSQDLVTANTGELFF
TRBJ2-7,TRBV7-2,CASSPGSPSLTLYF
TRBJ1-2,TRBV7-9,CASSHGDRALRYGYTF
TRBJ2-3,TRBV4-1,CASSQEHPGLGDTQYF
TRBJ2-7,TRBV11-2,CASSYEGLASEQYF
TRBJ2-4,TRBV4-3,CASSQVPGQGIQYF
-,TRBV29-1,CSVSGGQGAPYEQYF
TRBJ2-5,TRBV15,CATSRVGTVGRETQYF
TRBJ2-7,TRBV7-2,CASSLASGGSSLYEQYF
TRBJ2-3,TRBV29-1,CSVDRVTGTGVNTQYF
TRBJ2-5,TRBV5-1,CASSMGQETQYF
TRBJ1-2,TRBV7-7,CASGPVDDRYTF
TRBJ1-6,TRBV20-1,CSARDPRGMPPLHF
TRBJ1-1,TRBV5-1,CASSSGQGREAFF
TRBJ2-1,TRBV15,CATSRDRSASGSMWFEQFF
TRBJ2-3,TRBV11-2,CAANRLAGQDTQYF
TRBJ1-4,TRBV2,CASSDRWGATNEKLFF